This T cell receptor beta chain was sequenced for a study of blood T cells in healthy people across ages. Findings and caveats of the study: A roughly linear fall in TCR beta diversity per million T cells was seen with increasing age.

The donors, healthy Caucasians from Russia, were aged about 6 to 90. Each sample used at least 6.5 million PBMCs. A J-beta primer mix and a sample-barcoded 5' primer were used in a second PCR of about 7 to 11 cycles. MiXCR, applied by TCRdb to the 5' RACE reads, yields one record per CDR3 protein. The table lists roughly 730,000 distinct CDR3 sequences, about 56% of them singletons. Concerning this clonotype itself: What it recognizes is unknown.

V lost 2 bases to trimming and J lost 0 bases, with 11 bases between them. CDR1 and CDR2 from the germline V gene are MGHRA and YSYEKL. The CDR3 has 16 residues. The rearrangement uses TRBV4-1 and TRBJ2-1, with D tentatively TRBD2 (5 bases). The receptor comes from a man aged 35 to 55 in good health. The sequencing sample was made of blood. CDR3 amino acids: CASSQPRDLSYNEQFF. In nucleotides, the CDR3 is TGCGCCAGCAGCCAACCCCGGGATCTCTCCTACAATGAGCAGTTCTTC.